The next 10 T cell receptor beta chains were all read from a single sample in a study of T cell repertoires in cytomegalovirus infection. Each CDR3 protein gets one entry after TCRdb re-called the reads with MiXCR. The sample lists over 150,000 distinct CDR3 sequences, roughly 17% occurring once. The sample comprised CD8+ T cells from PBMCs. These receptors originate from a human donor in good health (CMV status not recorded). Some clones in this sample may be carry-over from other donors' samples.

The chain couples TRBV7-2 to TRBJ2-7; D is unresolved. V lost 3 bases to trimming and J lost 5 bases, with 17 bases between them. The CDR3 consists of 15 residues. CDR1 and CDR2 from the germline V gene are SGHTA and FQGNSA. The CDR3 region is CASSLRLAASDEQYF. As DNA, the CDR3 is TGTGCCAGCAGCTTGCGGCTGGCTGCGTCTGACGAGCAGTACTTC. The complete variable domain, with remaining parts taken from reference TRBV7-2 and TRBJ2-7, reads GAGVSQSPSNKVTEKGKDVELRCDPISGHTALYWYRQSLGQGLEFLIYFQGNSAPDKSGLPSDRFSAERTGGSVSTLTIQRTQQEDSAVYLCASSLRLAASDEQYFGPGTRLTVT.

J is TRBJ2-7 and V is TRBV6-1; 9 bases align to TRBD1. V shed 5 bases and J 3 bases; nucleotides not matched to a gene: 8. The CDR3 contains 15 residues. Germline values: CDR1 MNHNS, CDR2 SASEGT. DNA for the CDR3: TGTGCCAGCAGTTCTCCCCGGGACAGGGTCTACGAGCAGTACTTC. Protein: CASSSPRDRVYEQYF.

This clonotype came up many times. The V gene is TRBV7-6, the J gene TRBJ1-4; D is perhaps TRBD1 (6 bases). Germline V gene data show CDR1 as SGHVS and CDR2 as FNYEAQ. V was shortened by 5 bases and J by 1 base, with 14 bases between the two germline ends. This CDR3 has 16 residues. CDR3 amino acids: CASSGQQGITNEKLFF. The CDR3, as DNA: TGTGCCAGCAGCGGGCAACAGGGAATAACTAATGAAAAACTGTTTTTT.

Concerning this clonotype: At one end, the junction sequence differs from germline, possibly due to a read error. CDR3 residues: CASTLGQGTEALF. The CDR3 nucleotides are TGTGCCAGCACTCTAGGGCAGGGCACTGAAGCTTTGTTT. The chain joins TRBV6-1 to TRBJ1-1, with TRBD1 as a possible D gene (5 bases). Germline-derived CDR1 and CDR2 are MNHNS and SASEGT. The CDR3 extends over 13 amino acids.

This clonotype has just a few counts. The chain employs TRBV4-3 and TRBJ1-1; D is ambiguous. This CDR3 spans 14 amino acids. Trimming cost V 4 bases and J 2 bases, with 11 bases left between them. CDR1 is LGHNA and CDR2 is YSLEER in the germline V gene. In DNA, the CDR3 is TGCGCCAGCAGCCGACGGCAGTTCAACACTGAAGCTTTCTTT. Translating gives CASSRRQFNTEAFF.

The chain combines TRBV6-2 or TRBV6-3 with TRBJ1-1; D remains ambiguous. V was cut by 0 bases and J by 5 bases, with 1 base left in between. Germline values: CDR1 MNHEY, CDR2 SVGEGT. This CDR3 is built from 11 residues. The CDR3 spells CASSYSTEAFF. CDR3 bases: TGTGCCAGCAGTTACTCAACTGAAGCTTTCTTT.

V gene TRBV7-6 combines with J gene TRBJ1-1, with D unresolved. Per the germline V gene, CDR1 is SGHVS and CDR2 is FNYEAQ. This CDR3 has 13 residues. V dropped 5 bases and J dropped 5 bases, with 12 bases sitting between them. Here the CDR3 reads CASSALERTEAFF. CDR3 bases: TGTGCCAGCAGCGCCCTAGAGAGGACTGAAGCTTTCTTT.

This clonotype showed up many times. The chain combines TRBV7-8 with TRBJ1-1; tentative D call: TRBD1 (5 bases). V was clipped by 7 bases and J by 5 bases, with 17 bases between them. Per the germline V gene, CDR1 is SGHVS and CDR2 is FQNEAQ. The CDR3 loop spans 14 amino acids. The CDR3 nucleotides read TGTGCCAGCACTCCCGCGGGGGTTTGGACTGAAGCTTTCTTT. Translating it yields CASTPAGVWTEAFF.

The chain joins TRBV7-9 to TRBJ2-7; D remains ambiguous. This CDR3 is 15 amino acids long. V dropped 5 bases and J dropped 0 bases, with 14 bases sitting between them. The germline CDR1 and CDR2 sequences are SEHNR and FQNEAQ (reference sequence). This CDR3 is CASSPVSKSSYEQYF. The CDR3 DNA reads as TGTGCCAGCAGCCCCGTGTCGAAGAGCTCCTACGAGCAGTACTTC.

This clonotype was seen more than once but under ten times. J is TRBJ1-6 and V is TRBV7-9, with a possible D match to TRBD1 (6 bases). This CDR3 contains 15 residues. The V and J ends lost 2 bases and 7 bases respectively, with 12 bases between them. Per the germline V gene, CDR1 is SEHNR and CDR2 is FQNEAQ (reference sequence). The CDR3 DNA reads TGTGCCAGCAGCTTAAGCCAGGGGTGGAATTCACCCCTCCACTTT. It translates to CASSLSQGWNSPLHF.